The 19 T cell receptor beta chains presented below share a single source sample, sequenced in a study of T cells in Graves' hyperthyroidism and ophthalmopathy. Amplification targeted TCR beta CDR3 regions from RNA transcripts. When the TCR CDR3 underwent first-round RT-PCR, the HTBI primer set was used. TCRdb redid the calling of the multiplex PCR reads with MiXCR, one entry per CDR3 protein. The profile shows 610,000 or so distinct CDR3 sequences, about 43% of them singletons. Material: peripheral blood or thyroid tissue (not recorded which). Receptors were obtained from a young woman with Graves' hyperthyroidism.

This chain links TRBV4-2 with TRBJ2-7; 11 nucleotides line up with TRBD2. Germline CDR1 and CDR2: LGHNA and YNFKEQ. The CDR3 sequence is 16 residues long. After removal of 5 bases from V and 3 bases from J, the junction contained 9 bases not matched to a gene. CDR3 sequence: CASSSGGSGRDYEQYF. Here the CDR3 DNA reads TGTGCCAGCAGCTCCGGCGGTAGCGGGAGGGACTACGAGCAGTACTTC.

V and J are TRBV7-9 and TRBJ2-7; tentative D call: TRBD1 (6 bases). CDR1 SEHNR and CDR2 FQNEAQ come from the germline V gene (reference sequence). Trimming took 11 bases from V and 7 from J, leaving 9 bases between them. CDR3 length: 9 amino acids. This CDR3 reads CAAGAEQYF. In DNA form, the CDR3 reads TGTGCCGCAGGGGCTGAGCAGTACTTC.

Here the CDR3 reads CATSAPGTGGFSETQYF. In DNA form, the CDR3 reads TGTGCCACCAGTGCCCCGGGGACAGGGGGCTTTTCGGAGACCCAGTACTTC. This chain joins TRBV24-1 and TRBJ2-5, with 12 bases matching TRBD1. CDR1 and CDR2 from the germline V gene are KGHDR and SFDVKD. This CDR3 contains 17 residues. V was clipped by 5 bases and J by 5 bases; unmatched bases: 11.

The chain joins TRBV9 to TRBJ2-5, with 8 positions matching TRBD1. Judging by the DNA end, TRBJ2-4 fits better; the J call may be wrong. The CDR3 spans 12 residues. From germline, CDR1 is SGDLS and CDR2 YYNGEE. This CDR3 reads CASSVTGDIQYF. Here the CDR3 DNA reads TGTGCCAGCAGCGTGACAGGGGACATTCAGTACTTC.

The chain joins TRBV5-1 to TRBJ1-4, with a possible D match to TRBD1 (5 bases). From germline, CDR1 is SGHRS and CDR2 YFSETQ. V was cut by 0 bases and J by 10 bases, with 7 bases left in between. This CDR3 comprises 12 residues. CDR3 protein: CASSLGGGKLFF. The CDR3, as DNA: TGCGCCAGCAGCTTGGGGGGGGGAAAACTGTTTTTT.

This clonotype was observed a few times. Here the CDR3 DNA reads TGCAGCGCGGACGGAAACGGGGATGAGCAGTTCTTC. Translation: CSADGNGDEQFF. This sequence joins TRBV29-1 and TRBJ2-7, with D possibly TRBD2 on 5 matching bases. The DNA end is a closer match to TRBJ2-1, so the J assignment may be wrong. Germline CDR1 reads SQVTM; CDR2 reads ANQGSEA. The CDR3 covers 12 residues.

About this clonotype itself: Mismatch with germline at one junction end may stem from a read error. The chain combines TRBV6-1 with TRBJ2-5, with D possibly matching TRBD2 (6 bases). CDR3 length: 13 residues. The germline gives CDR1 MNHNS, CDR2 SASEGT. The CDR3 spells CAGSASSVGTQYF. CDR3 bases: TGTGCCGGCAGTGCCTCTAGCGTAGGGACCCAGTACTTC.

The rearrangement joins TRBV7-2 to TRBJ2-5; 10 nucleotides line up with TRBD2. Near its end, the DNA agrees better with TRBJ2-4, so the J call may be wrong. Germline V gene data show CDR1 as SGHTA and CDR2 as FQGNSA. The CDR3 loop spans 19 amino acids. The CDR3 DNA sequence: TGTGCCAGCAGCTTAGGGAGGCTAGCGGGAGTCGGGGACAAAAACATTCAGTACTTC. Protein sequence: CASSLGRLAGVGDKNIQYF.

This clonotype was counted many times. The rearrangement joins TRBV7-8 to TRBJ1-2, with D possibly being TRBD1 (6 bases). The V gene lost 1 base and the J gene lost 4 bases, with 16 bases spanning the gap. CDR1 is SGHVS, CDR2 FQNEAQ, per germline. This CDR3 is 16 amino acids long. CDR3 in amino acids: CASSLDMLGASYGYTF. CDR3 DNA: TGTGCCAGCAGCTTAGACATGCTGGGGGCAAGCTATGGCTACACCTTC.

V usage is TRBV15 and J usage is TRBJ1-5; 10 bases line up with TRBD1. This CDR3 contains 15 residues. The germline V gene has CDR1 LNHNV and CDR2 YYDKDF (reference sequence). Trimming at V came to 0 bases and at J to 14 bases, leaving 10 bases not matched to a gene. CDR3 sequence: CATSRDGTGVVDEHF. As DNA, the CDR3 is TGTGCCACCAGCAGAGACGGGACAGGGGTCGTCGATGAGCATTTT.

There are a few counts of this clonotype. The chain is built from TRBV6-1 and TRBJ1-1; 9 bases are a match to TRBD1. The germline V gene has CDR1 MNHNS and CDR2 SASEGT. V lost 4 bases, J lost 4 bases, and 4 bases stayed unmatched. This CDR3 is 14 amino acids long. The CDR3 region is CASSATGGVTEAFF. For the CDR3, the DNA is TGTGCCAGCAGTGCTACAGGGGGCGTCACTGAAGCTTTCTTT.

In this sample, this clonotype turned up many times. This chain joins TRBV5-6 and TRBJ1-1, with D unclear. In germline, CDR1 is SGHDT, CDR2 YYEEEE. Deletions cut 5 bases from V and 5 bases from J, with 19 bases between. CDR3 length equals 15 residues. CDR3: CASSSGPGQGTEAFF. As DNA, the CDR3 is TGTGCCAGCAGTAGCGGACCGGGTCAAGGGACTGAAGCTTTCTTT.

This clonotype was found a few times. V gene TRBV6-2 or TRBV6-3 combines with J gene TRBJ2-7; D unclear. From germline, CDR1 is MNHEY and CDR2 SVGEGT. The CDR3 is made up of 17 amino acids. With 2 bases removed from V and 2 bases from J, the gap between germline ends came to 19 bases. For the CDR3, the DNA is TGTGCCAGCAGTTACCCCCCTAACTACGACGTCCCCTACGAGCAGTACTTC. Amino acid sequence: CASSYPPNYDVPYEQYF.

This clonotype has only a few counts. At one end, the junction sequence differs from germline, possibly due to a read error. In DNA, the CDR3 is TGTGCCGGCAGTCGGACAGGGGGCAAAACCGGGGAGCTGTTTTTT. As protein: CAGSRTGGKTGELFF. This chain uses TRBV2 with TRBJ2-2, with 11 bases lining up with TRBD1. This CDR3 spans 15 amino acids. Germline CDR1 reads SNHLY; CDR2 reads FYNNEI.

V usage is TRBV27 and J usage is TRBJ2-5; D gene unclear. CDR3 length: 13 amino acids. The germline gives CDR1 MNHEY, CDR2 SMNVEV (reference sequence). Trimming took 6 bases from V and 3 from J, leaving 11 bases between them. The CDR3 sequence is CASRDTEKETQYF. CDR3 nucleotides: TGTGCCAGCAGAGATACCGAAAAAGAGACCCAGTACTTC.

Ten or more counts support this clonotype. This chain links TRBV5-8 with TRBJ2-7, with D perhaps matching TRBD2 (6 bases). Germline-derived CDR1 and CDR2 are SGHTS and YDEGEE. The CDR3 spans 14 residues. V lost 4 bases, J lost 1 base, and 12 bases lay in between. CDR3 DNA sequence: TGTGCCAGCAGCCCTCCGGGACTTTCCTACGAGCAGTACTTC. The encoded protein is CASSPPGLSYEQYF. Full variable domain (rest looked up from reference TRBV5-8 and TRBJ2-7): EAGVTQSPTHLIKTRGQQATLRCSPISGHTSVYWYQQALGLGLQFLLWYDEGEERNRGNFPPRFSGRQFPNYSSELNVNALELEDSALYLCASSPPGLSYEQYFGPGTRLTVT.

Turning to this clonotype: Given the absence of the conserved phenylalanine or tryptophan at the CDR3 end, a read error is likely. Because the CDR3's place on the DNA is in doubt, the DNA is left out and the CDR3 is given as listed by TCRdb. The chain has TRBV2 and TRBJ1-4; the D call TRBD1 from the table was never checked on the DNA. Inclusive of both ends, the CDR3 amounts to 9 amino acids. Germline assignment: CDR1 SNHLY and CDR2 FYNNEI. The CDR3 reads CASTEDRVD.

Concerning this clonotype itself: It may be a read error: a sequence one base away is much more abundant. The chain couples TRBV10-3 to TRBJ2-7; TRBD2 matches at 7 bases. Germline V gives CDR1 ENHRY, CDR2 SYGVKD. Trimming cost V 5 bases and J 4 bases; bases outside gene matches: 11. This CDR3 has 15 residues. In nucleotides, the CDR3 is TGTGCCATCAGTTACGTTGGGGAGGGCCCGTACGAGCAGTACTTC. Translated: CAISYVGEGPYEQYF.

This clonotype was seen ten or more times. The chain recombines TRBV6-6 with TRBJ2-5; 13 nucleotides align to TRBD2. CDR1 MNHNY and CDR2 SVGAGI come from the germline V gene (reference sequence). This CDR3 has 16 amino acids. Germline trimming cut 10 bases from V and 5 bases from J; bases unmatched to any gene: 13. The CDR3 protein is CATTGLAGFRGETQYF. The CDR3 DNA reads TGTGCCACAACGGGACTAGCGGGATTCCGTGGGGAGACCCAGTACTTC.